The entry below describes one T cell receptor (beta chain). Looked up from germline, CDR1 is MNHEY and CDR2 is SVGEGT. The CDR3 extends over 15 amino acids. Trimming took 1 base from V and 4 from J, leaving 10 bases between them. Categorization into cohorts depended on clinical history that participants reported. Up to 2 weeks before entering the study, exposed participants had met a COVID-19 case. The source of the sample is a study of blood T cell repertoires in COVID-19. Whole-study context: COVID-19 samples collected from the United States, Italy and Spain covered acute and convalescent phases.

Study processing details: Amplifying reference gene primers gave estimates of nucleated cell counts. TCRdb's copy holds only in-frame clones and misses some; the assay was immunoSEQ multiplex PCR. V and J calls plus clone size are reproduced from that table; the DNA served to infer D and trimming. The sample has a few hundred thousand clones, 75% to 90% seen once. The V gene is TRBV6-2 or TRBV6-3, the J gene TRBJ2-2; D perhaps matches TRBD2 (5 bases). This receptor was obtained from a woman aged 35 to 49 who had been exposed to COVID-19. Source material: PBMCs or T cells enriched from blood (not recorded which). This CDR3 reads CASSYLTGSTGELFF. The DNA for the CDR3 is TGTGCCAGCAGTTACTTGACGGGATCCACCGGGGAGCTGTTTTTT.